A single sample is the source of the 25 T cell receptor beta chains below, sequenced in a study of early T cells in non-severe SARS-CoV-2 infection. One entry per CDR3 protein results from TCRdb running MiXCR on the 5' RACE reads. The data contain 40,000 to 60,000 distinct CDR3 sequences, more than 6.5% of them singletons. The source material was whole blood. Receptors were obtained from an adult who was a healthcare worker with PCR-confirmed SARS-CoV-2 infection or an uninfected control (not recorded which).

Ten or more counts support this clonotype. Here the CDR3 DNA reads TGCGCCAGCAGTAAAGGGGGCACTGAAGCTTTCTTT. As protein: CASSKGGTEAFF. The V gene is TRBV5-1, the J gene TRBJ1-1; the D gene is possibly TRBD1 (6 bases). V gave up 5 bases and J gave up 4 bases, with 9 bases separating them. The CDR3 is 12 amino acids. Germline values: CDR1 SGHRS, CDR2 YFSETQ.

Only a few counts were recorded for this clonotype. The genes are TRBV4-2 and TRBJ2-3, with D unclear. V lost 2 bases, J lost 8 bases, and 11 bases lay in between. This CDR3 has 13 residues. Germline V gene lookup returns CDR1 LGHNA and CDR2 YNFKEQ. Here the CDR3 reads CASSQISVGTQYF. CDR3 in DNA: TGTGCCAGCAGCCAAATCTCGGTTGGTACGCAGTATTTT.

Many counts were recorded for this clonotype. The rearrangement uses TRBV29-1 and TRBJ1-1; the D gene is possibly TRBD1 (6 bases). The V gene lost 6 bases and the J gene lost 7 bases, with 15 bases spanning the gap. The CDR3 consists of 12 residues. Germline lookup yields CDR1 SQVTM and CDR2 ANQGSEA. CDR3 loop: CSVLTGNHEAFF. CDR3 nucleotide sequence: TGCAGCGTGCTCACAGGGAATCATGAAGCTTTCTTT.

At least ten counts were recorded for this clonotype. This chain connects TRBV7-2 to TRBJ1-1, with 7 bases identical to TRBD1. The CDR3 runs 17 residues. The germline CDR1 and CDR2 sequences are SGHTA and FQGNSA. V was pared by 2 bases and J by 4 bases, with 13 bases of the junction left unmatched. For the CDR3, the DNA is TGTGCCAGCAGCTTACTATTTGGACAGGAAATTGGCACTGAAGCTTTCTTT. Translated: CASSLLFGQEIGTEAFF.

In its sample, this clonotype was seen many times. This chain links TRBV29-1 with TRBJ1-6; tentative D call: TRBD1 (6 bases). V lost 4 bases, J lost 10 bases, and 14 bases lay in between. From germline, CDR1 is SQVTM and CDR2 ANQGSEA. The CDR3 has 13 residues. This CDR3 is CSVAGTSGSPLHF. The CDR3, as DNA: TGCAGCGTTGCCGGGACATCCGGCTCACCCCTCCACTTT.

This clonotype was seen many times. V gene TRBV6-2 or TRBV6-3 combines with J gene TRBJ2-7, with D perhaps matching TRBD1 or TRBD2 (6 bases each). Germline values: CDR1 MNHEY, CDR2 SVGEGT. The ends were cut back, 4 bases at V and 4 bases at J, with 14 bases in the middle. This CDR3 is 14 amino acids long. This CDR3 reads CASSSYREEYEQYF. The CDR3 DNA sequence: TGTGCCAGCAGTTCCTACAGGGAGGAGTACGAGCAGTACTTC.

This clonotype was seen ten or more times. The gene calls are TRBV12-3 or TRBV12-4 and TRBJ1-6, with D tentatively TRBD1 (5 bases). V was shortened by 2 bases and J by 9 bases, with 8 bases between the two germline ends. This CDR3 is 13 amino acids long. The CDR3 here is CASSLNGGSPLHF. CDR3 coding DNA: TGTGCCAGCAGTTTAAACGGGGGTTCACCCCTCCACTTT.

This clonotype was recorded at least ten times. The genes are TRBV20-1 and TRBJ2-2; D is perhaps TRBD2 (6 bases). Germline values: CDR1 DFQATT, CDR2 SNEGSKA (reference sequence). V dropped 4 bases and J dropped 5 bases, with 11 bases sitting between them. This CDR3 has 13 residues. The chain's CDR3 is CSANGLATGELFF. In DNA, the CDR3 is TGCAGTGCTAACGGTCTAGCGACCGGGGAGCTGTTTTTT.

The sample holds many counts of this clonotype. The chain links TRBV5-1 to TRBJ2-3; weak D call: TRBD1 (6 bases). Trimming took off 4 bases at V and 5 bases at J, with 23 bases between the two ends. CDR1 is SGHRS and CDR2 is YFSETQ in the germline V gene. The CDR3 contains 17 residues. This chain's CDR3 is CASSNTPQGSMGDTQYF. In nucleotides, the CDR3 is TGCGCCAGCAGCAATACCCCACAGGGAAGTATGGGAGATACGCAGTATTTT.

This chain connects TRBV12-3 or TRBV12-4 to TRBJ2-3; 8 bases fit TRBD1. The CDR3 has 15 residues. Trimming cost V 5 bases and J 3 bases; bases outside gene matches: 7. In DNA, the CDR3 is TGTGCCAGCAGTGGTCGGACAGGGATAACAGATACGCAGTATTTT. Translation: CASSGRTGITDTQYF.

This clonotype was picked up many times. The chain is built from TRBV30 and TRBJ1-2, with a weak D call TRBD1 (5 bases). V lost 5 bases, J lost 4 bases, and 14 bases lay in between. The CDR3 spans 13 residues. Looked up from germline, CDR1 is GTSNPN and CDR2 is SVGIG (reference sequence). The DNA for the CDR3 is TGTGCCTGGTTTTCGGGGCCATTCTATGGCTACACCTTC. This sequence encodes CAWFSGPFYGYTF.

This clonotype was recorded many times. The chain couples TRBV6-5 to TRBJ1-2, with D unclear. The CDR3 is 14 amino acids. The germline V gene encodes CDR1 MNHEY and CDR2 SVGAGI. With 6 bases removed from V and 2 bases from J, the gap between germline ends came to 13 bases. CDR3 nucleotide sequence: TGTGCCAGCAGCCAATCGGCCGCGAACTATGGCTACACCTTC. Amino acid sequence: CASSQSAANYGYTF.

This clonotype was seen ten or more times. This chain links TRBV6-2 or TRBV6-3 with TRBJ2-1; 9 positions agree with TRBD2. Trimming cost V 3 bases and J 7 bases; bases outside gene matches: 4. Germline V gene sequence: CDR1 MNHEY, CDR2 SVGEGT. This CDR3 spans 14 amino acids. CDR3 sequence: CASSYSTSGNEQFF. In nucleotides, the CDR3 is TGTGCCAGCAGTTATTCTACTAGCGGGAATGAGCAGTTCTTC.

This clonotype was found many times. The chain joins TRBV12-3 or TRBV12-4 to TRBJ2-3; 10 nucleotides match TRBD2. CDR3 length equals 15 residues. J lost 0 bases, V lost 6 bases, and 3 bases had no gene match. The CDR3 protein is CASSLSGGSTDTQYF. In DNA, the CDR3 is TGTGCCAGCAGCCTTAGCGGGGGGAGCACAGATACGCAGTATTTT.

Remarks on this clonotype: A much larger clone is a single base away; this may be a read error. CDR3 in amino acids: CASSSGTGNSSLHF. Here the CDR3 DNA reads TGTGCCAGCAGCTCCGGGACGGGAAATTCATCCCTCCACTTT. The genes are TRBV5-6 and TRBJ1-6; D possibly corresponds to TRBD1 (5 bases). The germline V gene has CDR1 SGHDT and CDR2 YYEEEE. The CDR3 is 14 residues long.

This clonotype was seen many times. The chain combines TRBV20-1 with TRBJ2-3; unclear D gene. Germline values: CDR1 DFQATT, CDR2 SNEGSKA (reference sequence). This CDR3 spans 14 amino acids. Between the trimmed V and J ends, which lost 6 bases and 2 bases, there was a span of 15 bases. CDR3 region: CSAAGYLYTDTQYF. The CDR3 DNA sequence: TGCAGTGCCGCAGGATACTTATACACAGATACGCAGTATTTT.

This clonotype was found many times. The chain joins TRBV10-3 to TRBJ1-5; a weak D match, TRBD1 (5 bases). This CDR3 spans 15 amino acids. Germline CDR1 ENHRY, CDR2 SYGVKD. Trimming left V 10 bases short and J 0 bases short, with 16 bases between. CDR3 amino acids: CATGAAQYSNQPQHF. In nucleotides, the CDR3 is TGTGCCACTGGGGCCGCCCAATATAGCAATCAGCCCCAGCATTTT.

This clonotype appeared a few times. The chain uses TRBV29-1 and TRBJ1-2; D might be TRBD1 (5 bases). The CDR3 runs to 14 residues. Germline-derived CDR1 and CDR2 are SQVTM and ANQGSEA. V lost 5 bases and J lost 1, with 14 bases in between. CDR3 nucleotides: TGCAGCGTTACAGGTTCTGCTATTAACTATGGCTACACCTTC. The encoded protein is CSVTGSAINYGYTF.

This clonotype was seen ten or more times. This rearrangement joins TRBV10-1 to TRBJ2-2; 8 nucleotides align to TRBD2. Unmatched junction bases numbered 2, after V lost 9 bases and J lost 2 bases. Looked up from germline, CDR1 is WNHNN and CDR2 is SYGVQD (reference sequence). The CDR3 length is 13 residues. CDR3 in amino acids: CASTSGNTGELFF. The CDR3 region has the DNA TGCGCCAGTACTAGCGGCAACACCGGGGAGCTGTTTTTT.

This chain joins TRBV10-3 and TRBJ1-1; no clear D gene. CDR1 and CDR2 (germline): ENHRY, SYGVKD. V lost 6 bases to trimming and J lost 5 bases, with 10 bases between them. This CDR3 comprises 12 residues. The CDR3 region has the DNA TGTGCCATCAGCGCGGAGCAGACTGAAGCTTTCTTT. Its translation is CAISAEQTEAFF.

V gene TRBV12-3 or TRBV12-4 combines with J gene TRBJ1-1, with D possibly being TRBD1 (5 bases). The V gene lost 5 bases and the J gene lost 0 bases, with 10 bases spanning the gap. The CDR3 is 14 amino acids. CDR3 sequence: CASSRQLMNTEAFF. The CDR3 DNA is TGTGCCAGCAGTAGACAGCTAATGAACACTGAAGCTTTCTTT.

This clonotype has a count of ten or more. The V call is TRBV5-4, the J call TRBJ1-1; D gene ambiguous. The CDR3 runs to 13 residues. Trimming took 0 bases from V and 4 from J, leaving 7 bases between them. CDR1 and CDR2 (germline): SGHNT, YYREEE (reference sequence). CDR3 coding DNA: TGTGCCAGCAGCTTGGACAGCGGCACTGAAGCTTTCTTT. This codes for CASSLDSGTEAFF.

This clonotype was recorded many times. This chain uses TRBV4-3 with TRBJ2-3, with 7 bases aligning to TRBD2. This CDR3 is built from 17 residues. After removal of 3 bases from V and 1 base from J, the junction contained 10 bases not matched to a gene. CDR1 and CDR2 from the germline V gene are LGHNA and YSLEER. CDR3 protein: CASSHDTKSGGTDTQYF. CDR3 sequence (DNA): TGCGCCAGCAGCCATGACACGAAAAGCGGGGGCACAGATACGCAGTATTTT.

This clonotype was seen more than once but under ten times. The chain recombines TRBV6-2 or TRBV6-3 with TRBJ2-7; no firm D call. In germline, CDR1 is MNHEY, CDR2 SVGEGT. Trimming removed 5 bases from V and 1 base from J, with 9 bases in between. CDR3 length equals 13 residues. In nucleotides, the CDR3 is TGTGCCAGCAGTCCCGGACGGTCCTACGAGCAGTACTTC. Protein: CASSPGRSYEQYF.

This chain connects TRBV29-1 to TRBJ1-1; D gene uncertain. The CDR3 consists of 13 residues. CDR1 is SQVTM, CDR2 ANQGSEA, per germline. The V gene lost 6 bases and the J gene lost 0 bases, with 11 bases spanning the gap. Here the CDR3 DNA reads TGCAGCGTGGTGTTTCAAATGAACACTGAAGCTTTCTTT. Amino acids: CSVVFQMNTEAFF.